Detailed here is one TCR beta chain. Trimming removed 5 bases at V and 5 bases at J, with 12 bases between. The CDR3 spans 14 residues. Germline lookup yields CDR1 SGHVS and CDR2 FNYEAQ. This specimen belongs to a study of cytomegalovirus exposure and HLA in healthy donors. 13 Jbeta primers and 60 Vbeta primers were used for the PCR. The method was immunoSEQ multiplex PCR; TCRdb's version includes in-frame clones alone and lacks a portion of them. The table includes about 67,000 clones, 70% to 85% detected once. The gene calls are TRBV7-6 and TRBJ1-4; a weak D match, TRBD1 (6 bases). Sequencing input: PBMCs. This sequence originates from a man in his 60s in good health and CMV-seropositive. This CDR3 is CASSNTTGNEKLFF. CDR3 nucleotides: TGTGCCAGCAGCAACACAACAGGGAATGAAAAACTGTTTTTT.